Shown below are 30 T cell receptor beta chains from a single sample sequenced in a study of human T cells and chemical hapten exposure. The time point is: patch test 3, about 24 weeks after DPC sensitization. As for treatment: therapeutic diphenylcyclopropenone sensitization with weekly scalp DPC. TCRdb processed the RACE reads anew with MiXCR; each CDR3 protein has one entry. The table records approximately 86,000 distinct CDR3 sequences, approximately 10% of them present only once. Sequenced here: whole blood, sampled in connection with sensitization to the hapten diphenylcyclopropenone (DPC). Source of these receptors: a woman in her 30s with alopecia areata. Some clones in this sample may be carry-over from other donors' samples.

This clonotype was picked up many times. J is TRBJ2-5 and V is TRBV19, with TRBD2 identical over 7 bases. This CDR3 region has 15 residues. Trimming removed 4 bases from V and 4 bases from J; junction bases left unmatched: 9. Germline CDR1 reads LNHDA; CDR2 reads SQIVND (reference sequence). The CDR3 coding sequence is TGTGCCAGTAGTACCGCCCGGGGGGAACGAGAGACCCAGTACTTC. This translates into CASSTARGERETQYF.

This clonotype was seen ten or more times. V gene TRBV10-3 combines with J gene TRBJ1-1; TRBD1 might be the D (5 bases). In germline, CDR1 is ENHRY, CDR2 SYGVKD. V shed 2 bases and J shed 3 bases, with 13 bases lying between them. The CDR3 consists of 15 residues. CDR3 region: CAISERQGGDTEAFF. For the CDR3, the DNA is TGTGCCATCAGTGAGAGGCAGGGTGGGGACACTGAAGCTTTCTTT.

This chain joins TRBV20-1 and TRBJ2-1; 11 nucleotides agree with TRBD1. With 3 bases clipped from V and 10 bases from J, the junction kept 8 bases outside the gene matches. This CDR3 contains 14 residues. Per the germline V gene, CDR1 is DFQATT and CDR2 is SNEGSKA (reference sequence). This CDR3 is CSASQGQGGWEQFF. The CDR3 coding sequence is TGCAGTGCTAGTCAGGGACAGGGGGGCTGGGAGCAGTTCTTC.

V and J are TRBV12-3 or TRBV12-4 and TRBJ2-7; 9 bases fit TRBD1. With V trimmed by 6 bases and J by 3 bases, 3 bases remained unmatched. The length of the CDR3 is 13 residues. The chain's CDR3 is CASSRGQGYEQYV. The CDR3 DNA reads as TGTGCCAGCAGCCGGGGACAGGGCTACGAGCAGTACGTC.

This clonotype was counted at least ten times. V usage is TRBV7-8 and J usage is TRBJ1-6; TRBD1 aligns across 10 bases. Germline V gives CDR1 SGHVS, CDR2 FQNEAQ. This CDR3 has 14 residues. After removal of 7 bases from V and 14 bases from J, the junction contained 11 bases not matched to a gene. This chain's CDR3 is CASTRDRGPLALHF. CDR3 sequence (DNA): TGTGCCAGCACCCGGGACAGGGGACCCCTAGCCCTCCACTTT.

This clonotype appeared a few times. The chain carries TRBV27 and TRBJ1-1; D perhaps matches TRBD1 (6 bases). Trimming left V 6 bases short and J 1 base short, with 12 bases between. The CDR3 is 14 amino acids. Germline CDR1 and CDR2: MNHEY and SMNVEV (reference sequence). CDR3 nucleotide sequence: TGTGCCAGCAGGACACAGGGCACGAACACTGAAGCTTTCTTT. Its translation: CASRTQGTNTEAFF.

The J gene is TRBJ2-7, the V gene TRBV20-1; no clear D gene. The V gene lost 4 bases and the J gene lost 2 bases, with 12 bases spanning the gap. The CDR3 sequence is 13 residues long. Germline V gene data show CDR1 as DFQATT and CDR2 as SNEGSKA (reference sequence). CDR3 loop: CSANSPVTYEQYF. CDR3 DNA: TGCAGTGCTAATTCCCCCGTCACCTACGAGCAGTACTTC.

The rearrangement uses TRBV6-1 and TRBJ2-7; D remains ambiguous. V lost 3 bases and J lost 0, with 9 bases in between. The CDR3 is 14 residues long. Germline V lookup: CDR1 MNHNS, CDR2 SASEGT. The CDR3 loop is CASSEVGSSYEQYV. In DNA form, the CDR3 reads TGTGCCAGCAGTGAGGTCGGAAGCTCCTACGAGCAGTACGTC.

This clonotype has at least ten counts. The chain carries TRBV7-2 and TRBJ1-5; D is perhaps TRBD1 (5 bases). The CDR3 is made up of 14 amino acids. Germline V gene sequence: CDR1 SGHTA, CDR2 FQGNSA. Trimming cost V 2 bases and J 7 bases, with 12 bases left between them. CDR3 loop: CASSLSGFRQPQHF. The DNA of the CDR3 is TGTGCCAGCAGCTTATCAGGGTTTCGGCAGCCCCAGCATTTT.

This clonotype was detected ten times or more. The chain has TRBV12-5 and TRBJ2-1; TRBD2 agrees at 7 bases. CDR1 is LGHNT, CDR2 FRNRAP, per germline. This CDR3 contains 16 residues. V lost 0 bases to trimming and J lost 6 bases; unmatched junction nucleotides: 8. DNA for the CDR3: TGTGCTAGTGGTTTGGTACTTGGTCGGGAGGCCAATGAGCAGTTCTTC. Its protein is CASGLVLGREANEQFF.

This clonotype was detected only a few times. The rearrangement joins TRBV20-1 to TRBJ1-5, with D perhaps TRBD1 (5 bases). Germline V gene lookup returns CDR1 DFQATT and CDR2 SNEGSKA (reference sequence). V was pared by 7 bases and J by 2 bases, with 12 bases between. The CDR3 has 13 amino acids. The CDR3 nucleotides are TGCAGTGTTCGGGGGATCGGCAATCAGCCCCAGCATTTT. Encoded protein: CSVRGIGNQPQHF.

This clonotype has at least ten counts. Here the CDR3 DNA reads TGTGCCAGTAGCCCGGGACAGGGTACCAAAAACATTCAGTACTTC. It is translated as CASSPGQGTKNIQYF. This chain links TRBV19 with TRBJ2-4, with 9 bases that match TRBD1. The germline CDR1 and CDR2 sequences are LNHDA and SQIVND (reference sequence). The CDR3 has 15 residues. Trimming at V came to 6 bases and at J to 2 bases, leaving 5 bases not matched to a gene.

In this sample, this clonotype turned up a few times. V usage is TRBV12-3 or TRBV12-4 and J usage is TRBJ1-3, with no clear D. The germline V and J ends were trimmed by 7 bases and 0 bases, with 1 base remaining between them. The CDR3 consists of 11 residues. The CDR3 reads CASNSGNTIYF. Written as DNA, the CDR3 is TGTGCCAGCAACTCTGGAAACACCATATATTTT.

This clonotype was detected many times. The chain has TRBV29-1 and TRBJ1-1; a possible D gene is TRBD1 (6 bases). Germline V gene sequence: CDR1 SQVTM, CDR2 ANQGSEA. The CDR3 spans 13 residues. V lost 6 bases and J 1 base, leaving 12 bases between the germline ends. CDR3 DNA sequence: TGCAGCGTAAGACAGGTCCCGAACACTGAAGCTTTCTTT. It translates to CSVRQVPNTEAFF. Looking up the rest from reference TRBV29-1 and TRBJ1-1 gives the full variable domain: SAVISQKPSRDICQRGTSLTIQCQVDSQVTMMFWYRQQPGQSLTLIATANQGSEATYESGFVIDKFPISRPNLTFSTLTVSNMSPEDSSIYLCSVRQVPNTEAFFGQGTRLTVV.

This clonotype was observed at least ten times. This chain uses TRBV18 with TRBJ2-6; D perhaps matches TRBD2 (5 bases). Germline V gene sequence: CDR1 KGHSH, CDR2 LQKENI. The CDR3 length is 18 residues. V shed 3 bases and J shed 0 bases, with 15 bases lying between them. The CDR3: CASSPYGSGGSGANVLTF. CDR3 DNA sequence: TGTGCCAGCTCACCTTATGGCTCAGGAGGCTCTGGGGCCAACGTCCTGACTTTC.

This clonotype has more than one count but fewer than ten. This chain links TRBV6-5 with TRBJ1-6; maybe TRBD1 (5 bases). This CDR3 comprises 13 residues. Germline CDR1 is MNHEY and CDR2 is SVGAGI. V lost 9 bases and J 1 base, leaving 7 bases between the germline ends. CDR3 DNA: TGTGCCAGTGGGGGATCCTATAATTCACCCCTCCACTTT. Translating it yields CASGGSYNSPLHF.

This clonotype was detected only a few times. The rearrangement uses TRBV3-1 and TRBJ2-2; tentatively, D is TRBD2 (5 bases). V shed 4 bases and J shed 3 bases, with 12 bases lying between them. The CDR3 loop spans 15 amino acids. CDR1 and CDR2 from the germline V gene are LGHDT and YNNKEL (reference sequence). The CDR3 loop is CASSPRGVDTGELFF. Here the CDR3 DNA reads TGTGCCAGCAGCCCCCGGGGTGTTGACACCGGGGAGCTGTTTTTT.

This clonotype was recorded many times. V is TRBV7-9 and J is TRBJ2-3, with 9 bases fitting TRBD2. Germline lookup yields CDR1 SEHNR and CDR2 FQNEAQ (reference sequence). V gave up 4 bases and J gave up 9 bases; unmatched junction bases: 8. The CDR3 is made up of 14 amino acids. CDR3 amino acids: CASSSSGTSRTQYF. CDR3 DNA: TGTGCCAGCAGCTCTAGCGGGACTAGTAGGACGCAGTATTTT.

This clonotype was counted a few times. This chain connects TRBV9 to TRBJ2-1; 12 nucleotides align to TRBD2. This CDR3 has 15 amino acids. V was pared by 5 bases and J by 7 bases, with 7 bases of the junction left unmatched. Germline V gene lookup returns CDR1 SGDLS and CDR2 YYNGEE. Here the CDR3 reads CASSRTSGTRNEQFF. For the CDR3, the DNA is TGTGCCAGCAGTCGGACTAGCGGGACTAGGAATGAGCAGTTCTTC.

This clonotype occurred many times. This chain connects TRBV30 to TRBJ2-7, with 7 bases that match TRBD2. V gave up 2 bases and J gave up 7 bases; unmatched junction bases: 11. This CDR3 comprises 14 residues. The V gene's germline CDR1 is GTSNPN and CDR2 SVGIG (reference sequence). The CDR3 protein is CAWSSGLRRGEQYF. The CDR3 region has the DNA TGTGCCTGGAGTTCGGGACTACGAAGAGGGGAGCAGTACTTC.

This clonotype was found many times. CDR3 region: CASSTWDSTHYEQYF. In DNA form, the CDR3 reads TGTGCCAGCAGTACGTGGGACTCCACCCACTACGAGCAGTACTTC. The chain carries TRBV3-1 and TRBJ2-7; tentative D call: TRBD2 (6 bases). Trimming shortened V by 6 bases and J by 3 bases, and 18 bases separated the two germline ends. The CDR3 sequence is 15 residues long. From germline, CDR1 is LGHDT and CDR2 YNNKEL (reference sequence).

This clonotype was observed a few times. The J gene is TRBJ2-2, the V gene TRBV7-9, with D possibly TRBD1 on 5 matching bases. The CDR3 length is 15 residues. In germline, CDR1 is SEHNR, CDR2 FQNEAQ (reference sequence). V was shortened by 4 bases and J by 0 bases, with 9 bases between the two germline ends. The CDR3 DNA is TGTGCCAGCAGCTCGACAGTGACGAACACCGGGGAGCTGTTTTTT. This encodes CASSSTVTNTGELFF. Filled out from reference TRBV7-9 and TRBJ2-2, the complete variable domain reads DTGVSQNPRHKITKRGQNVTFRCDPISEHNRLYWYRQTLGQGPEFLTYFQNEAQLEKSRLLSDRFSAERPKGSFSTLEIQRTEQGDSAMYLCASSSTVTNTGELFFGEGSRLTVL.

The V and J genes are TRBV20-1 and TRBJ1-1, with TRBD1 as a possible D gene (6 bases). V was clipped by 3 bases and J by 3 bases, with 11 bases between them. CDR1 DFQATT and CDR2 SNEGSKA come from the germline V gene (reference sequence). This CDR3 spans 13 amino acids. CDR3 region: CSARGKGDTEAFF. The DNA for the CDR3 is TGCAGTGCTAGGGGAAAGGGGGACACTGAAGCTTTCTTT.

This clonotype was seen at least ten times. This chain connects TRBV7-9 to TRBJ2-2; possibly TRBD2 for D (6 bases). Trimming cost V 5 bases and J 1 base, with 14 bases left between them. CDR1 is SEHNR, CDR2 FQNEAQ, per germline (reference sequence). CDR3 size: 16 residues. CDR3 sequence: CASSRLTSRNTGELFF. DNA for the CDR3: TGTGCCAGCAGCCGATTAACTAGCAGGAACACCGGGGAGCTGTTTTTT.

There are a few counts of this clonotype. The genes are TRBV19 and TRBJ2-3; tentative D call: TRBD1 (6 bases). From germline, CDR1 is LNHDA and CDR2 SQIVND (reference sequence). Trimming took 3 bases from V and 3 from J, leaving 10 bases between them. The CDR3 is made up of 14 amino acids. The CDR3 sequence is CASSIQGTTDTQYF. CDR3 coding DNA: TGTGCCAGTAGTATTCAGGGGACGACAGATACGCAGTATTTT. The full variable domain, its missing parts supplied by reference TRBV19 and TRBJ2-3, is DGGITQSPKYLFRKEGQNVTLSCEQNLNHDAMYWYRQDPGQGLRLIYYSQIVNDFQKGDIAEGYSVSREKKESFPLTVTSAQKNPTAFYLCASSIQGTTDTQYFGPGTRLTVL.

In its sample, this clonotype was seen many times. The chain carries TRBV6-2 or TRBV6-3 and TRBJ2-5; the D gene is possibly TRBD2 (5 bases). V lost 6 bases, J lost 1 base, and 9 bases lay in between. Germline values: CDR1 MNHEY, CDR2 SVGEGT. The CDR3 has 13 residues. CDR3 sequence: CASSLALQETQYF. Written as DNA, the CDR3 is TGTGCCAGCAGCTTAGCGCTCCAAGAGACCCAGTACTTC.

This clonotype has only a few counts. This chain uses TRBV28 with TRBJ1-1; the D is unclear. V was trimmed by 3 bases and J by 1 base, leaving 6 bases between them. This CDR3 has 13 residues. Germline loops: CDR1 MDHEN, CDR2 SYDVKM. CDR3 sequence: CASSFDRNTEAFF. CDR3 coding DNA: TGTGCCAGCAGTTTCGATCGGAACACTGAAGCTTTCTTT. The full variable domain, completed using reference TRBV28 and TRBJ1-1, is DVKVTQSSRYLVKRTGEKVFLECVQDMDHENMFWYRQDPGLGLRLIYFSYDVKMKEKGDIPEGYSVSREKKERFSLILESASTNQTSMYLCASSFDRNTEAFFGQGTRLTVV.

The chain carries TRBV30 and TRBJ1-6; a possible D gene is TRBD1 (5 bases). This CDR3 is built from 14 residues. CDR1 and CDR2 from the germline V gene are GTSNPN and SVGIG (reference sequence). The V end lost 6 bases, the J end lost 8 bases, and 17 bases lay between the germline ends. The DNA of the CDR3 is TGTGCCTGCCCAATGGGGCAGGGTGATTCACCCCTCCACTTT. This gives the protein CACPMGQGDSPLHF.

This clonotype was found a few times. One end of the junction is discordant with germline, which a read error may explain. This chain links TRBV19 with TRBJ2-7; the D gene is possibly TRBD1 (6 bases). The CDR3 is made up of 15 amino acids. The germline gives CDR1 LNHDA, CDR2 SQIVND (reference sequence). This chain's CDR3 is CASSLEDQRGGEQYF. The CDR3 nucleotides read TGTGCCAGTAGTCTAGAGGACCAGAGAGGGGGCGAGCAGTACTTC. The full variable domain, completed using reference TRBV19 and TRBJ2-7, is DGGITQSPKYLFRKEGQNVTLSCEQNLNHDAMYWYRQDPGQGLRLIYYSQIVNDFQKGDIAEGYSVSREKKESFPLTVTSAQKNPTAFYLCASSLEDQRGGEQYFGPGTRLTVT.

This clonotype came up many times. Here the CDR3 reads CASSYSPLAGSYNEQFF. The DNA of the CDR3 is TGTGCCAGCAGTTACTCGCCACTAGCGGGATCGTACAATGAGCAGTTCTTC. The chain has TRBV6-5 and TRBJ2-1, with TRBD2 identical over 10 bases. CDR3 length: 17 amino acids. The ends lost 0 bases at V and 4 bases at J; junction bases unmatched: 6. The germline V gene has CDR1 MNHEY and CDR2 SVGAGI.